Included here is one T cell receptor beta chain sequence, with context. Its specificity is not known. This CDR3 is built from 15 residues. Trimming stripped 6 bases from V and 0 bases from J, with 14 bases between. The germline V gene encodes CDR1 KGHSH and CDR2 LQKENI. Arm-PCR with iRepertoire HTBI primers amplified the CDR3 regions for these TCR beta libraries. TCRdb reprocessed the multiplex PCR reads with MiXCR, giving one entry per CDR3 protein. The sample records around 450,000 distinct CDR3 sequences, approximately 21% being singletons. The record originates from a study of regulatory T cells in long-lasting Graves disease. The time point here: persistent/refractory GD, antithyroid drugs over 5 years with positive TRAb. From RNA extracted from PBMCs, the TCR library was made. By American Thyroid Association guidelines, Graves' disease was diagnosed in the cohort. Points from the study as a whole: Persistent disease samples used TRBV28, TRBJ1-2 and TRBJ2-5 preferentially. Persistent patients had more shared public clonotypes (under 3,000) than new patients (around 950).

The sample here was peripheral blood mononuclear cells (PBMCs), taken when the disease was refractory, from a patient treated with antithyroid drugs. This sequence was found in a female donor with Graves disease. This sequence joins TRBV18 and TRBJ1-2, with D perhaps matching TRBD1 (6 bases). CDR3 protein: CASSTTGAANYGYTF. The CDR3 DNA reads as TGTGCCAGCTCCACAACGGGGGCAGCTAACTATGGCTACACCTTC.